The clone carrying this T cell receptor beta chain was seen a few times. Its antigen remains unidentified. The sample comes from a study of T cell repertoires in cytomegalovirus infection. This CDR3 is built from 17 residues. V shed 5 bases and J shed 0 bases, with 16 bases lying between them. The germline V gene has CDR1 ENHRY and CDR2 SYGVKD. MiXCR, applied by TCRdb to the reads, yields one record per CDR3 protein. Of more than 35,000 distinct CDR3 sequences in the sample, just over 50% are singletons; the top ten hold over 75%. The sample here was CD8+ T cells from cultured PBMCs, taken from culture after CMV antigen stimulation. This clonotype originated in a human donor in good health (CMV status not recorded). Some clones in this sample may be carry-over from other donors' samples. This chain connects TRBV10-3 to TRBJ1-4, with D uncertain. The CDR3: CAISNQPNGATNEKLFF. Written as DNA, the CDR3 is TGTGCCATCAGTAACCAACCGAACGGAGCAACTAATGAAAAACTGTTTTTT.